One sample yielded the 21 T cell receptor beta chains listed below, sequenced in a study of blood T cells in healthy people across ages. Combining a sample-barcoded 5' primer with a J-beta primer mix, a second PCR ran for roughly 6 to 11 cycles. TCRdb processed the 5' RACE reads anew with MiXCR; each CDR3 protein has one entry. The sample has some 710,000 distinct CDR3 sequences; 20% to 25% are singletons. Material: blood. All receptors derive from a man between 65 and 85 years old in good health.

V gene TRBV6-6 combines with J gene TRBJ1-2; possible D gene TRBD1, 6 bases. V lost 7 bases, J lost 7 bases, and 16 bases lay in between. The CDR3 is made up of 13 amino acids. Germline V gives CDR1 MNHNY, CDR2 SVGAGI (reference sequence). The CDR3 region has the DNA TGTGCCAGCATTCAGACACAGGGAACTGGCTACACCTTC. It codes for CASIQTQGTGYTF.

The CDR3 DNA is TGCAGTGCTTATAGGACAGACAATCAGCCCCAGCATTTT. Translated: CSAYRTDNQPQHF. V usage is TRBV20-1 and J usage is TRBJ1-5; tentative D call: TRBD1 (6 bases). The length of the CDR3 is 13 residues. V was shortened by 5 bases and J by 3 bases, with 11 bases between the two germline ends. Germline V gives CDR1 DFQATT, CDR2 SNEGSKA (reference sequence).

The chain joins TRBV24-1 to TRBJ1-5; 7 positions match TRBD1. The germline CDR1 and CDR2 sequences are KGHDR and SFDVKD. The CDR3 sequence is 16 residues long. V was clipped by 4 bases and J by 3 bases; unmatched bases: 8. This CDR3 is CATSERQGLFNQPQHF. The DNA for the CDR3 is TGTGCCACCAGTGAAAGACAGGGCCTATTCAATCAGCCCCAGCATTTT.

This clonotype was recorded at least ten times. The chain carries TRBV19 and TRBJ2-1; TRBD1 matches 9 bases. The junction had 9 bases not matched to a gene; V was cut back by 5 bases and J by 13 bases. The V gene's germline CDR1 is LNHDA and CDR2 SQIVND (reference sequence). CDR3 length equals 13 residues. DNA for the CDR3: TGTGCCAGTAGTGGCGGCCGGGACAGGGCTCAGTTCTTC. It encodes CASSGGRDRAQFF.

Regarding this clonotype: This CDR3 is missing its conserved last phenylalanine or tryptophan, likely due to a read error. The chain recombines TRBV30 with TRBJ2-5; D not certain. The CDR3 extends over 12 amino acids. Deletions cut 1 base from V and 10 bases from J, with 13 bases between. Germline lookup yields CDR1 GTSNPN and CDR2 SVGIG (reference sequence). CDR3 amino acids: CAWSAPGVIQYS. In DNA, the CDR3 is TGTGCCTGGAGTGCCCCAGGAGTGATCCAGTACTCC.

The chain combines TRBV7-2 with TRBJ2-2; 7 nucleotides agree with TRBD2. The V segment lost 1 base and the J segment 5 bases; nucleotides outside the gene matches: 16. The CDR3 contains 19 residues. From germline, CDR1 is SGHTA and CDR2 FQGNSA. The CDR3 DNA sequence: TGTGCCAGCAGCTTAGGGAGAGTGTGGCGGGAGCGTGAGACCGGGGAGCTGTTTTTT. Amino acids: CASSLGRVWRERETGELFF.

This clonotype was seen only a few times. The chain carries TRBV20-1 and TRBJ2-3, with 9 bases matching TRBD2. Germline V lookup: CDR1 DFQATT, CDR2 SNEGSKA (reference sequence). The V gene end was trimmed by 0 bases and the J gene end by 1 base; junction bases not matched to a gene: 2. This CDR3 comprises 15 residues. The CDR3: CSARDRLAGTDTQYF. CDR3 coding DNA: TGCAGTGCTAGAGATAGACTAGCGGGCACAGATACGCAGTATTTT.

This clonotype was found a few times. This chain links TRBV12-3 or TRBV12-4 with TRBJ1-1, with D possibly being TRBD1 (5 bases). CDR3 length equals 15 residues. V was shortened by 6 bases and J by 5 bases, with 19 bases between the two germline ends. The CDR3 region has the DNA TGTGCCAGCAGCTATCCAAACGGGGGAGGAACTGAAGCTTTCTTT. Its protein product is CASSYPNGGGTEAFF.

The chain combines TRBV5-6 with TRBJ2-7; D is ambiguous. The CDR3 sequence is 15 residues long. Germline values: CDR1 SGHDT, CDR2 YYEEEE. The V end was cut by 1 base, the J end by 4 bases, with 15 bases between. CDR3 amino acids: CASSLSQAYSYEQYF. CDR3 nucleotide sequence: TGTGCCAGCAGCTTGAGTCAGGCATACTCATACGAGCAGTACTTC.

This sequence joins TRBV12-3 or TRBV12-4 and TRBJ2-1, with 11 bases matching TRBD1. Unmatched junction bases numbered 4, after V lost 5 bases and J lost 4 bases. The CDR3 is 15 residues long. The CDR3 is CASSQGDRGYNEQFF. The CDR3 DNA follows: TGTGCCAGCAGTCAAGGGGACAGGGGGTACAATGAGCAGTTCTTC.

This clonotype was seen only a few times. This chain joins TRBV6-2 or TRBV6-3 and TRBJ2-5; 7 nucleotides match TRBD1. Germline CDR1 and CDR2: MNHEY and SVGEGT. The CDR3 contains 14 residues. J was trimmed by 6 bases and V by 6 bases; bases with no gene match: 10. The CDR3 region has the DNA TGTGCCAGCAGAAAAGCGTCAGGGGGAAAGACCCAGTACTTC. Its protein is CASRKASGGKTQYF.

V gene TRBV5-1 combines with J gene TRBJ2-1; 11 nucleotides match TRBD2. V trimming: 2 bases; J trimming: 3 bases; junction bases outside the gene matches: 4. Germline-derived CDR1 and CDR2 are SGHRS and YFSETQ. This CDR3 contains 16 residues. The CDR3 reads CASSFPTSGGYNEQFF. The DNA of the CDR3 is TGCGCCAGCAGCTTCCCAACTAGCGGGGGCTACAATGAGCAGTTCTTC.

Here the CDR3 reads CASLGLSYEQYF. For the CDR3, the DNA is TGTGCCAGCCTAGGGCTTTCCTACGAGCAGTACTTC. V gene TRBV28 combines with J gene TRBJ2-5, with no clear D. With the DNA end fitting TRBJ2-7 better, the J assignment may be wrong. This CDR3 is built from 12 residues. Per the germline V gene, CDR1 is MDHEN and CDR2 is SYDVKM.

CDR3 protein: CASRSQANYGYTF. The CDR3 DNA sequence: TGCGCCAGCAGGTCACAGGCTAACTATGGCTACACCTTC. The chain carries TRBV5-1 and TRBJ1-2, with D possibly being TRBD1 (5 bases). Trimming shortened V by 5 bases and J by 0 bases, and 8 bases separated the two germline ends. This CDR3 is built from 13 residues. Germline V gene sequence: CDR1 SGHRS, CDR2 YFSETQ.

This clonotype was seen only a few times. The V gene is TRBV19, the J gene TRBJ2-3; D is unresolved. This CDR3 contains 14 residues. Germline V gene data show CDR1 as LNHDA and CDR2 as SQIVND (reference sequence). The ends were cut back, 6 bases at V and 5 bases at J, with 15 bases in the middle. CDR3 in amino acids: CASSVPEGIDTQYF. CDR3 bases: TGTGCCAGTAGCGTGCCTGAAGGGATAGATACGCAGTATTTT.

This clonotype was detected only once. The chain employs TRBV3-1 and TRBJ2-3; D is tentatively TRBD1 or TRBD2 (5 bases each). The CDR3 loop spans 17 amino acids. Trimming stripped 0 bases from V and 0 bases from J, with 13 bases between. Germline V gene sequence: CDR1 LGHDT, CDR2 YNNKEL (reference sequence). The CDR3 DNA reads TGTGCCAGCAGCCAAGATTTGGGACCCATCAGCACAGATACGCAGTATTTT. It encodes CASSQDLGPISTDTQYF.

V is TRBV6-5 and J is TRBJ2-3; 15 bases agree with TRBD2. The CDR3 is 17 residues long. Germline V gene lookup returns CDR1 MNHEY and CDR2 SVGAGI. V was clipped by 5 bases and J by 6 bases; unmatched bases: 9. The chain's CDR3 is CASSHPGLAGGRDTQYF. For the CDR3, the DNA is TGTGCCAGCAGTCATCCGGGACTAGCGGGGGGAAGGGATACGCAGTATTTT.

This chain joins TRBV11-2 and TRBJ2-5; D is undetermined. The V gene lost 0 bases and the J gene lost 4 bases, with 6 bases spanning the gap. The CDR3 is 13 amino acids. Germline CDR1 reads SGHAT; CDR2 reads FQNNGV. CDR3 sequence: CASSLDPRETQYF. In nucleotides, the CDR3 is TGTGCCAGCAGCTTAGACCCCCGAGAGACCCAGTACTTC.

The gene calls are TRBV7-9 and TRBJ2-3, with D possibly being TRBD1 (5 bases). The CDR3 contains 14 residues. V shed 0 bases and J shed 6 bases, with 10 bases lying between them. Per germline, CDR1 SEHNR and CDR2 FQNEAQ (reference sequence). In DNA form, the CDR3 reads TGTGCCAGCAGCTTAGCCTCGGACACTGATACGCAGTATTTT. It encodes CASSLASDTDTQYF.

The rearrangement uses TRBV7-6 and TRBJ2-3, with a tentative D call TRBD1 (5 bases). The germline V and J ends were trimmed by 4 bases and 0 bases, with 23 bases remaining between them. There are 19 residues in the CDR3. Germline CDR1 SGHVS, CDR2 FNYEAQ. CDR3 protein: CASSSPIYSTALSTDTQYF. As DNA, the CDR3 is TGTGCCAGCAGCTCCCCTATCTACTCGACAGCCCTCAGCACAGATACGCAGTATTTT.

This clonotype was detected only a few times. The chain carries TRBV20-1 and TRBJ2-5; D gene uncertain. The DNA matches TRBJ2-7 better at its end, which makes the J call doubtful. The V gene's germline CDR1 is DFQATT and CDR2 SNEGSKA (reference sequence). The CDR3 is 12 amino acids. The DNA for the CDR3 is TGCAGTGCTCCCCCCGGAGTCAACGAGCAGTACTTC. Protein product: CSAPPGVNEQYF.